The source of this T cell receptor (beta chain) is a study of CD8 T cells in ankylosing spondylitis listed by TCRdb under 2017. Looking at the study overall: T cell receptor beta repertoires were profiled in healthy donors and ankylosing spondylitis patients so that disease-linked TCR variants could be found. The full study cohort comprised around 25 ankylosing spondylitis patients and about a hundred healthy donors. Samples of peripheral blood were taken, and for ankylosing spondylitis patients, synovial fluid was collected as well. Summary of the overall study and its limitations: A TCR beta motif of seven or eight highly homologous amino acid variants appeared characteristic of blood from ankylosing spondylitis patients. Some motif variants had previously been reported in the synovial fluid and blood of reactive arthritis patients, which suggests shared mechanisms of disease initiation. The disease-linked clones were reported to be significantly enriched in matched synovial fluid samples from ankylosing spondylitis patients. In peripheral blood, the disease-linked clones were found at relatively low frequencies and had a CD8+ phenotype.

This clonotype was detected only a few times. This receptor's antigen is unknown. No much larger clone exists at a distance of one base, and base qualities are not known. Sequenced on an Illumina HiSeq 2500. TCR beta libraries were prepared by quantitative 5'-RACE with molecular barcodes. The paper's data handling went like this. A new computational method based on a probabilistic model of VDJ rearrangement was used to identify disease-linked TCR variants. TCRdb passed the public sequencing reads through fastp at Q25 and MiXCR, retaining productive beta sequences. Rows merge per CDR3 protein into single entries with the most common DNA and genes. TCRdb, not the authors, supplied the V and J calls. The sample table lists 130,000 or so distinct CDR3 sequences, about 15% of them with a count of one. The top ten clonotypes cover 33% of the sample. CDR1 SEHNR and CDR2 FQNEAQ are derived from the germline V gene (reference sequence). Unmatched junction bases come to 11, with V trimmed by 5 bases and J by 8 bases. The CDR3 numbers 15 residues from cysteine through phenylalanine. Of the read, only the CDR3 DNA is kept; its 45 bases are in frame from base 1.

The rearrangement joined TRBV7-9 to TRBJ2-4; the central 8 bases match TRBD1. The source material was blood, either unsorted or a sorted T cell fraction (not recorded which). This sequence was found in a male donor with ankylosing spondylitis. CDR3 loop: CASSPSDREFDIQYF. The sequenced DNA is TGTGCCAGCAGCCCTTCGGACAGGGAATTTGACATTCAGTACTTC.